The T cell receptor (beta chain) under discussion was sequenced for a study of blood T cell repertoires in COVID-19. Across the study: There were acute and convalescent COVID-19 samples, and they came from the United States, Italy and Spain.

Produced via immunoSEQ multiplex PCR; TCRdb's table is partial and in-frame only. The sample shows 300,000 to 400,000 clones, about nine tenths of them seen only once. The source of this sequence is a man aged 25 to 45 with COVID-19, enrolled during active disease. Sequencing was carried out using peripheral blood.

The CDR3 is CAIKWDTIYEQYF. DNA for the CDR3: TGTGCCATCAAGTGGGACACGATCTACGAGCAGTACTTC. V usage is TRBV10-3 and J usage is TRBJ2-7; D is possibly TRBD1 (6 bases). CDR3 size: 13 residues. Germline loops: CDR1 ENHRY, CDR2 SYGVKD. V dropped 7 bases and J dropped 3 bases, with 13 bases sitting between them.